This T cell receptor (beta chain) was found in a study of T cell responses to AZD1222 COVID-19 vaccine. This CDR3 is built from 15 residues. V lost 2 bases, J lost 10 bases, and 15 bases lay in between. Germline V gene lookup returns CDR1 SNHLY and CDR2 FYNNEI. Clones were sequenced by immunoSEQ multiplex PCR, and TCRdb holds only the in-frame ones, with some missing. The table lists 120,000 to 150,000 clones, roughly four fifths of them singletons. The material was peripheral blood, obtained on day 0 of MenACWY control vaccination. The sequence was obtained from an adult in good health. The chain joins TRBV2 to TRBJ1-6; D not resolved. CDR3 DNA: TGTGCCAGCAGTGAAAGGCAACCTATCTTCTCACCCCTCCACTTT. Protein product: CASSERQPIFSPLHF.